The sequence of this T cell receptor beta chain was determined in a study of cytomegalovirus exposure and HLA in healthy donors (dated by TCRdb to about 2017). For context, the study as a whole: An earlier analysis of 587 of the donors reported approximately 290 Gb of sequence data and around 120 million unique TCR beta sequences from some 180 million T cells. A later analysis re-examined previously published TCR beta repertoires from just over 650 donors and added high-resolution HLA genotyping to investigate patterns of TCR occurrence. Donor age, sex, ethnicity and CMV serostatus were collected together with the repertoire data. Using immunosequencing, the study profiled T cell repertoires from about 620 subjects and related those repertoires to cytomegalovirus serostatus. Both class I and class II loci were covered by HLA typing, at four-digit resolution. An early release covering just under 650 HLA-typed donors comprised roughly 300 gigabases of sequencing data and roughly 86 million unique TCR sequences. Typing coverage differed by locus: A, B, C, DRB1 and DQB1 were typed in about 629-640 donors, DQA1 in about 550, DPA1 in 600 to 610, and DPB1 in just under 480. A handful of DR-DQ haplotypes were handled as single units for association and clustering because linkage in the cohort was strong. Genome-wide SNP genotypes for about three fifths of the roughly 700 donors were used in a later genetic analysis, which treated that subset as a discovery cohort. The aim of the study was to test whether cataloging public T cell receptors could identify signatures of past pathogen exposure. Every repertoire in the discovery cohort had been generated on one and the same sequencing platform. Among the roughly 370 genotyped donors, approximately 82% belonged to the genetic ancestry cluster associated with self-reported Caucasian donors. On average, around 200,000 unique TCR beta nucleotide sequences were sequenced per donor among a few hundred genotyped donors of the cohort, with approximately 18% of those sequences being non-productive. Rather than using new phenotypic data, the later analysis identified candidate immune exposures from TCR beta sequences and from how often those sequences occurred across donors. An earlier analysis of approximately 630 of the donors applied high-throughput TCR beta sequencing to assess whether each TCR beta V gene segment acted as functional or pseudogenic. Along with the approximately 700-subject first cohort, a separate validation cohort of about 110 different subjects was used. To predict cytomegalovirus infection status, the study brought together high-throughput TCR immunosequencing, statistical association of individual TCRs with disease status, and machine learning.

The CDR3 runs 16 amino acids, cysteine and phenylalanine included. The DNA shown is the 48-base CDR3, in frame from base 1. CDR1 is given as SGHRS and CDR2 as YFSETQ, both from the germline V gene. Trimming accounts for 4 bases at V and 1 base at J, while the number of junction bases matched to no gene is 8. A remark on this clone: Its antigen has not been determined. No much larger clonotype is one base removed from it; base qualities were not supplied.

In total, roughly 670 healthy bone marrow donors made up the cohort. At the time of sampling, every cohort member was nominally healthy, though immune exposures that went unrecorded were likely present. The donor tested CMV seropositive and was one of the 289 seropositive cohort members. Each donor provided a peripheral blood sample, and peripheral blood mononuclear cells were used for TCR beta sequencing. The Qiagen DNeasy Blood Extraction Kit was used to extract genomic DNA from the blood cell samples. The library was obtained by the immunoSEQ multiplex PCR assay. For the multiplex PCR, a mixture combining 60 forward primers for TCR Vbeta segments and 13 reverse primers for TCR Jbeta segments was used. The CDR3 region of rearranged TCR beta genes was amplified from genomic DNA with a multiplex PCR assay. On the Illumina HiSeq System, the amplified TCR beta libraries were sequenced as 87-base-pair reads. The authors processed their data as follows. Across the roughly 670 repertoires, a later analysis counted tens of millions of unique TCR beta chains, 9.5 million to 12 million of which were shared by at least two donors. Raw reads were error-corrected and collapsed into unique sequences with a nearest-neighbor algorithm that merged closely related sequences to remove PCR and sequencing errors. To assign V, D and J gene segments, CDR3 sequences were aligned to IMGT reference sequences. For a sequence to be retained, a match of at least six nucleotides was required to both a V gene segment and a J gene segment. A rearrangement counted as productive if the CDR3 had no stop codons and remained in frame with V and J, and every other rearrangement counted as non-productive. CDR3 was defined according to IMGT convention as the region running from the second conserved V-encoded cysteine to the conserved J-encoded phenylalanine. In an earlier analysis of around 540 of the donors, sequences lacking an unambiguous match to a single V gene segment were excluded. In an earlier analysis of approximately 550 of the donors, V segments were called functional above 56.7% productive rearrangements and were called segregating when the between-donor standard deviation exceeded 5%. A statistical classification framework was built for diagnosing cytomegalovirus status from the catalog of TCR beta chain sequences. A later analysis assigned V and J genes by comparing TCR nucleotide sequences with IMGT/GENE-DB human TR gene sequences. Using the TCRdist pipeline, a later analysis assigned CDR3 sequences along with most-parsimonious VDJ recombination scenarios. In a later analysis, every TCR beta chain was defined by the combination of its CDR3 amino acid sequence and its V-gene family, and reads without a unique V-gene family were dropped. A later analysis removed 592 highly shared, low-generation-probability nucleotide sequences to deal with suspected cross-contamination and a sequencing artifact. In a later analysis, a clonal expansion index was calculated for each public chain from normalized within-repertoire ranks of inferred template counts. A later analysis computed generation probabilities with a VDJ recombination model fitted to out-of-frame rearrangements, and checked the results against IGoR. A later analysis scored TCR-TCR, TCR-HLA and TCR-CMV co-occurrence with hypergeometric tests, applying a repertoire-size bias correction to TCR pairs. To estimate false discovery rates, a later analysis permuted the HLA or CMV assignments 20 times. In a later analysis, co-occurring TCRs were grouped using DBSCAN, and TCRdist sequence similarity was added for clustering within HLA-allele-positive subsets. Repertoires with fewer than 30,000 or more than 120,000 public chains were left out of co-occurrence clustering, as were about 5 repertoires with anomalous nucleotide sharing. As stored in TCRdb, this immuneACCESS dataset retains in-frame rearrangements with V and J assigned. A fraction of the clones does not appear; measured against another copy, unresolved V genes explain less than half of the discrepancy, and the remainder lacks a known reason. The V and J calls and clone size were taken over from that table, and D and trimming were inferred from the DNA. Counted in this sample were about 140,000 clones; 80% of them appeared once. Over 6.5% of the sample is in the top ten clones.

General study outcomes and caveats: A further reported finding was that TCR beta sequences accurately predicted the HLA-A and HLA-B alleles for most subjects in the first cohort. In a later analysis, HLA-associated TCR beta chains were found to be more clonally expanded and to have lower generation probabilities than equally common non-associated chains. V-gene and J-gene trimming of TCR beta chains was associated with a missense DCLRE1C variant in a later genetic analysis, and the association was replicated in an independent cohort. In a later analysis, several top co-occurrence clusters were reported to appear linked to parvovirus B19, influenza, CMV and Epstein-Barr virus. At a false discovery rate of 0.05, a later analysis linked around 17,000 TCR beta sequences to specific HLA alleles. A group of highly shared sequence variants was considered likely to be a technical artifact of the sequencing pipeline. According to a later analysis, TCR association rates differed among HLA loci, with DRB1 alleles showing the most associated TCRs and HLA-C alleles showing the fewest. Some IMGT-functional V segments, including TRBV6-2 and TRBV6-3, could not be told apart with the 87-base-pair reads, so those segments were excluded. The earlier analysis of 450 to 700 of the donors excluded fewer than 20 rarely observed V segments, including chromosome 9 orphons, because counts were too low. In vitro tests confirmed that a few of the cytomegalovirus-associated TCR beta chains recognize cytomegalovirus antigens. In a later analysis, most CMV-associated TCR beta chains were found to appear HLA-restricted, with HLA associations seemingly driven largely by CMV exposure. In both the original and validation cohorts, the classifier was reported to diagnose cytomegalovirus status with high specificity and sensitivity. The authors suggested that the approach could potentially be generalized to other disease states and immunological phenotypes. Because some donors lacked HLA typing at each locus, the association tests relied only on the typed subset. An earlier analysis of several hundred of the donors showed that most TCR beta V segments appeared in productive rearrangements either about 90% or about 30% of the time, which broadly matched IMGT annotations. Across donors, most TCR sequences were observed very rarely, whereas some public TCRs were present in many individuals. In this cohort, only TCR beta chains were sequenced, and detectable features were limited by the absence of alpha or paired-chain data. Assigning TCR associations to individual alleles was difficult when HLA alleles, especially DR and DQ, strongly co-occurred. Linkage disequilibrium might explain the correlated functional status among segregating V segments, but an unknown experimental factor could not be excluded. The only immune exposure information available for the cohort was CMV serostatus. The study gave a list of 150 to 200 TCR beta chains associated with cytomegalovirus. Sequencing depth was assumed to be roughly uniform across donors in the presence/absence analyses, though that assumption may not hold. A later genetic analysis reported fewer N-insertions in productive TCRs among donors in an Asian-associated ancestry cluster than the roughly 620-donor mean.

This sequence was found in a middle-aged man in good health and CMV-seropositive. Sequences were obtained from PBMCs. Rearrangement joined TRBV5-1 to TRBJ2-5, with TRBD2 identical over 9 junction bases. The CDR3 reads CASSPQAGGSQETQYF. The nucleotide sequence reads TGCGCCAGCAGCCCACAAGCGGGGGGAAGCCAAGAGACCCAGTACTTC.